This is a list of T cell receptor beta chains from one sample in a study of cytomegalovirus exposure and HLA in healthy donors. The table came from immunoSEQ multiplex PCR; TCRdb's copy has only in-frame clones and leaves some out. Of around 150,000 clones in the sample, around four fifths were seen once. The sample comprised PBMCs. The receptors were gathered from a male donor in good health and CMV-seropositive. The CDR3 runs from the conserved cysteine through the conserved F or W. The D gene is left open where the match is weak. Not every row has a clone size; where given, it reads once, few, many or a size class.

>TRBJ2-3|TRBV14|once|TRBD1|18
TGTGCCAGCAGCCAAGAAGGGGCACTGAGGGGGCAGGCAGATACGCAGTATTTT
CASSQEGALRGQADTQYF
>TRBJ1-1|TRBV7-9|-|-|13
TGTGCCAGCAGCTTAGAAGGGAGGACTGAAGCTTTCTTT
CASSLEGRTEAFF
>TRBJ1-2|TRBV19|-|TRBD1|14
TGTGCCAGTAGTATTGGGACAGTTAACTATGGCTACACCTTC
CASSIGTVNYGYTF
>TRBJ1-2|TRBV5-4|-|TRBD1|17
TGTGCCAGCACCTTGGCAGGGGGCGAGGTGCTTGCCTATGGCTACACCTTC
CASTLAGGEVLAYGYTF
>TRBJ2-3|TRBV7-2|once|-|17
TGTGCCAGCAGCCCGGGGGGCGGGGGCCACCGCACAGATACGCAGTATTTT
CASSPGGGGHRTDTQYF
>TRBJ2-2|TRBV6-1|-|TRBD2|15
TGTGCCAGCAGCCCGTCTCGGGGGGGTACCGGGGAGCTGTTTTTT
CASSPSRGGTGELFF
>TRBJ2-5|TRBV19|-|-|14
TGTGCCAGTAGTAAGAGGGGGGGCTTAGAGACCCAGTACTTC
CASSKRGGLETQYF
>TRBJ1-6|TRBV19|-|-|13
TGTGCCACTCGAACAGGGTACAATTCACCCCTCCACTTT
CATRTGYNSPLHF
>TRBJ1-1|TRBV4-1|-|-|14
TGCGCCAGCAGCCAAGGCCAAACAGGGCTTGAAGCTTTCTTT
CASSQGQTGLEAFF
>TRBJ1-6|TRBV6-6|-|-|13
TGTGCCAGCCGCGTGGAGGGTAATTCACCCCTCCACTTT
CASRVEGNSPLHF
>TRBJ2-5|TRBV11-3|-|-|12
TGTGCCAGCAGCTTACAGGGAGAGACCCAGTACTTC
CASSLQGETQYF
>TRBJ2-3|TRBV7-9|-|TRBD2|16
TGTGCCAGCAGCGCCGGACTAGCGGGGCGCCAAGATACGCAGTATTTT
CASSAGLAGRQDTQYF
>TRBJ2-5|TRBV18|-|-|13
TGTGCCAGCTCACCCCAAGGGGGAGAGACCCAGTACTTC
CASSPQGGETQYF
>TRBJ2-1|TRBV9|-|-|13
TGTGCCAGCAACCGGGACTCCTACAATGAGCAGTTCTTC
CASNRDSYNEQFF
>TRBJ2-1|TRBV5-8|-|-|14
TGTGCCAGCAGCGTGGGACGGGCCTACAATGAGCAGTTCTTC
CASSVGRAYNEQFF
>TRBJ2-5|TRBV5-6|-|-|15
TGTGCCAGCAGCTTAGTAGAAGCGGGTCAAGAGACCCAGTACTTC
CASSLVEAGQETQYF
>TRBJ2-4|TRBV7-9|-|-|16
TGTGCCAGCAGCTTAGAACGGGGGGCTGCCAAAAACATTCAGTACTTC
CASSLERGAAKNIQYF
>TRBJ2-5|TRBV11-2|-|-|14
TGTGCCACCACCGGGGGCGGGGGAGGAGAGACCCAGTACTTC
CATTGGGGGETQYF
>TRBJ1-5|TRBV27|-|TRBD1|16
TGTGCCAGCGCACCCCGTCAGGGGGGAAGCAATCAGCCCCAGCATTTT
CASAPRQGGSNQPQHF
>TRBJ2-7|TRBV5-6|-|-|12
TGTGCCAGCAGCTTTCGGGGGGGACAGTGGTACTTC
CASSFRGGQWYF
>TRBJ1-1|TRBV19|-|-|11
TGTGCCAGTGAAGAGGGTACAGTAGCTTTCTTT
CASEEGTVAFF
>TRBJ1-2|TRBV9|-|TRBD1|14
TGTGCCAGCAGCCCGGGACAGGGGACCGATGGCTACACCTTC
CASSPGQGTDGYTF
>TRBJ1-1|TRBV27|-|-|13
TGTGCCAGCAGGCTACTGATGAACACTGAAGCTTTCTTT
CASRLLMNTEAFF
>TRBJ2-7|TRBV6-1|-|TRBD1|15
TGTGCCAGCAGTGGACCCGGGACAGAAACCTACGAGCAGTACTTC
CASSGPGTETYEQYF
>TRBJ2-7|TRBV18|-|TRBD1|15
TGTGCCAGCTCACCTTCCGGGACAGATCCATACGAGCAGTACTTC
CASSPSGTDPYEQYF
>TRBJ1-4|TRBV4-1|-|-|13
TGCGCCAGCAGCCAAGTAGGAGTTGAAAAACTGTTTTTT
CASSQVGVEKLFF
>TRBJ2-7|TRBV7-2|-|-|14
TGTGCCAGCAGTCCCGCGGTGGCCTCCTACGAGCAGTACTTC
CASSPAVASYEQYF
>TRBJ2-1|TRBV9|-|TRBD2|14
TGTGCCAGCAGCGTACGGGGGGGCGTTGATGAGCAGTTCTTC
CASSVRGGVDEQFF
>TRBJ1-2|TRBV11-2|-|-|18
TGTGCCAGCAGCCCGTTCCCTCGGACAGTTAGGGCCAACTATGGCTACACCTTC
CASSPFPRTVRANYGYTF
>TRBJ2-1|TRBV9|-|TRBD2|15
TGTGCCAGCAGCCCTGGACTAGCGGGTTACAATGAGCAGTTCTTC
CASSPGLAGYNEQFF
>TRBJ1-2|TRBV19|-|TRBD1|15
TGTGCCAGTAGTACCCGGACAGGGCTTGCCTATGGCTACACCTTC
CASSTRTGLAYGYTF
>TRBJ2-2|TRBV5-6|-|-|16
TGTGCCAGCAGCCCTGGGGGGGCGGCGGTGATCGGGGAGCTGTTTTTT
CASSPGGAAVIGELFF
>TRBJ2-1|TRBV30|few|-|13
TGTGCCTGGATGGCGGGGTCCTACAATGAGCAGTTCTTC
CAWMAGSYNEQFF
>TRBJ2-7|TRBV14|-|TRBD1|15
TGTGCCAGCAGCCAAGGTTTAGACAGGGTCTACGAGCAGTACTTC
CASSQGLDRVYEQYF
>TRBJ1-1|TRBV27|-|-|14
TGTGCCAGCAGAAACAGGACGATGAACACTGAAGCTTTCTTT
CASRNRTMNTEAFF
>TRBJ1-1|TRBV2|few|-|14
TGTGCCGTTACCCGGGGGGCGCGTGGCACTGAAGCTTTCTTT
CAVTRGARGTEAFF
>TRBJ1-2|TRBV7-2|few|TRBD1|16
TGTGCCAGCAGCCCAAATGGACAGGCGGCCCTCTATGGCTACACCTTC
CASSPNGQAALYGYTF
>TRBJ1-5|TRBV6-1|few|-|15
TGTGCCAGCAGTGAGTTCAGACTGAGCAATCAGCCCCAGCATTTT
CASSEFRLSNQPQHF
>TRBJ2-2|TRBV9|-|-|15
TGTGCCAGCAGCCCCGGGTCCCTCGGGGGCGGGGAGCTGTTTTTT
CASSPGSLGGGELFF
>TRBJ1-1|TRBV5-1|-|-|14
TGCGCCAGCAGCTTGGTAGTCGATCCCCCTGAAGCTTTCTTT
CASSLVVDPPEAFF
>TRBJ1-4|TRBV19|few|TRBD1|16
TGTGCCAGTAGTATAGCGACAGGGGGCGCGGAGGAAAAACTGTTTTTT
CASSIATGGAEEKLFF
>TRBJ1-6|TRBV11-2|-|TRBD1|13
TGTGCCGACAGGGCCCTCTATAATTCACCCCTCCACTTT
CADRALYNSPLHF
>TRBJ2-1|TRBV29-1|-|TRBD1|13
TGCAGCGTTGGTAGACAGGGATACACTGAGCAGTTCTTC
CSVGRQGYTEQFF
>TRBJ1-3|TRBV4-3|-|TRBD1|15
TGCGCCAGCAGCCACCTTTTCAGGGGGGGAAACACCATATATTTT
CASSHLFRGGNTIYF
>TRBJ1-3|TRBV2|-|-|15
TGTGCCAGCAGCGTAACAGGGTTGGGAGGAAACACCATATATTTT
CASSVTGLGGNTIYF
>TRBJ2-2|TRBV6-5|-|TRBD1|16
TGTGCCAGCAGTTACCCTAGGGGGCCAAATTCCGGGGAGCTGTTTTTT
CASSYPRGPNSGELFF
>TRBJ2-7|TRBV18|few|TRBD1|17
TGTGCCAGCTCACGATACCCTGGGACAGGGTATTCCTACGAGCAGTACTTC
CASSRYPGTGYSYEQYF
>TRBJ2-1|TRBV4-1|once|-|15
TGCGCCAGCAGCCAAGTTCGATTGGGGGGCAATGAGCAGTTCTTC
CASSQVRLGGNEQFF
>TRBJ2-2|TRBV5-1|few|-|12
TGCGCCAGCAGCCTGACGCTAGACGAGCTGTTTTTT
CASSLTLDELFF
>TRBJ2-3|TRBV5-4|-|TRBD1|15
TGTGCCAGCAGCTTCGGTGACAGGGGGCCAGATACGCAGTATTTT
CASSFGDRGPDTQYF
>TRBJ1-1|TRBV5-1|-|TRBD1|14
TGCGCCAGCAGCTTGCAGAGGGGGCACACTGAAGCTTTCTTT
CASSLQRGHTEAFF
>TRBJ2-7|TRBV7-9|-|-|13
TGTTCCAGCAGCAGCGGACGGTCCTACGAGCAGTACTTC
CSSSSGRSYEQYF
>TRBJ2-2|TRBV5-1|-|TRBD2|14
TGCGCCAGCGGGACTAGCGGTAACACCGGGGAGCTGTTTTTT
CASGTSGNTGELFF
>TRBJ1-1|TRBV29-1|-|TRBD1|15
TGCAGCGTTAGGGATGAGCGACAGGGGGCCTCTGAAGCTTTCTTT
CSVRDERQGASEAFF
>TRBJ2-7|TRBV30|once|-|13
TGTGCCTGGAGTGAAAACAGGCCCTACGAGCAGTGCTTC
CAWSENRPYEQCF
>TRBJ1-4|TRBV13|-|TRBD1|14
TGTGCCAGCAGCCAGGGGGCCCGAAATGAAAAACTGTTTTTT
CASSQGARNEKLFF
>TRBJ2-7|TRBV28|-|-|15
TGTGCCAGCAGTTTATTAGCAGATTTTACCTACGAGCAGTACTTC
CASSLLADFTYEQYF
>TRBJ2-2|TRBV19|-|TRBD2|14
TGTGCCAGCTCCGGGACTAGCGGGACCGGGGAGCTGTTTTTT
CASSGTSGTGELFF
>TRBJ1-1|TRBV30|-|TRBD1|13
TGTGCCTGGAGCGGACAGGGGAACACTGAAGCTTTCTTT
CAWSGQGNTEAFF
>TRBJ2-3|TRBV6-5|once|TRBD2|15
TGTGCCAGCAGCCGGACTAGCGGGGTGGCTGGTACGCAGTATTTT
CASSRTSGVAGTQYF